This T cell receptor beta chain is drawn from a study of shared clonotypes between healthy human individuals. General study results and limits: Richness estimates generally favored naive over memory subsets. Relative to clonotypes present in all four donors, those not shared had lower generation probabilities.

This clone appeared a single time. The antigen is not known. TCRdb keeps only in-frame clones here, not all; method: immunoSEQ multiplex PCR. The table records roughly 1,800,000 clones, about 94% of them present only once. The naive CD8 fraction comprised CD45RO-negative cells positively selected for CCR7 and excluded terminally differentiated effector memory CD45RA+ cells. The CDR3 extends over 17 amino acids. In germline, CDR1 is SGHKS, CDR2 YYEKEE (reference sequence). Trimming took 4 bases from V and 3 from J; bases not matched to a gene: 8. The sample comprised naive CD8+ T cells sorted from blood. The sequence came from a man between 18 and 29 years old in good health. This sequence joins TRBV5-5 and TRBJ2-7; TRBD2 aligns across 15 bases. Here the CDR3 reads CASSRTSGGAGSYEQYF. The CDR3 nucleotides read TGTGCCAGCAGCCGGACTAGCGGGGGGGCCGGTAGCTACGAGCAGTACTTC.